This TCR beta chain was found in a study of blood T cells in healthy people across ages. Study overall: There was about one barcoded beta molecule captured by template switching per two T cells.

The extraction recovered at least 5.5 micrograms of total RNA per sample. The CDR3 runs 15 residues. Germline CDR1 reads LNHDA; CDR2 reads SQIVND (reference sequence). V shed 5 bases and J 3 bases; nucleotides not matched to a gene: 10. Combining a sample-barcoded 5' primer with a J-beta primer mix, a second PCR ran for about 7 to 12 cycles. TCRdb re-called the 5' RACE reads with MiXCR, one entry per CDR3 protein. The table records 650,000 to 950,000 distinct CDR3 sequences, more than 40% of them present only once. The table lists this clonotype with a few counts. The clonotype was recovered from a man between 60 and 75 years old in good health. This chain uses TRBV19 with TRBJ2-7; TRBD2 aligns across 7 bases. The material sequenced was blood. The CDR3 loop is CASSAAGVAVYEQYF. The CDR3 bases are TGTGCCAGTAGTGCCGCGGGGGTTGCGGTCTACGAGCAGTACTTC. The full variable domain, in which reference TRBV19 and TRBJ2-7 provide the parts outside the CDR3, is DGGITQSPKYLFRKEGQNVTLSCEQNLNHDAMYWYRQDPGQGLRLIYYSQIVNDFQKGDIAEGYSVSREKKESFPLTVTSAQKNPTAFYLCASSAAGVAVYEQYFGPGTRLTVT.